The clone carrying this TCR beta chain was counted between two and nine times. Its target is unknown. This CDR3 has 18 amino acids. Germline V gives CDR1 SGHNT, CDR2 YENEEA. After removal of 3 bases from V and 4 bases from J, the junction contained 12 bases not matched to a gene. Using a J-beta primer mix together with a sample-barcoded 5' primer, a second PCR was run for roughly 6 to 11 cycles. A single record per CDR3 protein comes from TCRdb applying MiXCR to the 5' RACE reads. The sample includes more than 1,000,000 distinct CDR3 sequences, 20% to 25% of them seen just once. These data come from a study of blood T cells in healthy people across ages. Each donor's blood draw was approximately 10 milliliters of peripheral blood. Overall study findings and caveats: In older individuals, TCR beta diversity per million T cells was lower, falling roughly linearly with age.

This sample was shared with a second study, whose subject was T cells of mothers and their children.

This TCR came from a girl aged 2 to 9 in good health. The specimen was blood. The rearrangement uses TRBV11-3 and TRBJ1-1, with 12 bases lining up with TRBD1. The CDR3 bases are TGTGCCAGCAGCTTTCGACACGGGACAGGGGGCTTTGGCACTGAAGCTTTCTTT. It specifies CASSFRHGTGGFGTEAFF.